The clone carrying this TCR beta chain was detected once. The PCR employed 60 Vbeta primers together with 13 Jbeta primers. Sequenced by immunoSEQ multiplex PCR; TCRdb stores in-frame clones only, minus some. The sample shows approximately 110,000 clones, around 66% of them seen only once. This sample is drawn from a study of cytomegalovirus exposure and HLA in healthy donors. V lost 6 bases, J lost 9 bases, and 6 bases stayed unmatched. The CDR3 spans 14 residues. Per germline, CDR1 WNHNN and CDR2 SYGVQD (reference sequence). Sample: PBMCs. The receptor's source is a man younger than 30 in good health and CMV-seropositive. The rearrangement joins TRBV10-1 to TRBJ2-1; 12 bases align to TRBD1. The CDR3 coding sequence is TGCGCCAGCAGATCCGGGACAGGGGGCCGTGAGCAGTTCTTC. Translated, it gives CASRSGTGGREQFF.